This T cell receptor (beta chain) derives from a study of blood T cell repertoires in COVID-19. Study-level background: Spain, Italy and the United States supplied samples that represented acute and convalescent COVID-19. Nucleic acid was either cDNA or gDNA, and it came from T cells, B-cell-depleted T cells, or PBMCs.

Study processing details: Amplified reference gene primers provided the basis for estimating nucleated cell counts. This table comes from immunoSEQ multiplex PCR, and its TCRdb copy is limited to in-frame clones, with some not included. That table supplies the V and J calls and clone size; D and trimming were determined from the DNA. The repertoire holds about 130,000 clones, with around 76% as singletons. V lost 4 bases and J lost 5, with 12 bases in between. The V gene's germline CDR1 is SGHRS and CDR2 YFSETQ. This CDR3 region has 13 residues. The receptor was derived from a man aged 55 to 70 with acute or convalescent COVID-19. Sequenced input: peripheral blood. The V and J genes are TRBV5-1 and TRBJ1-1; the D gene is possibly TRBD1 (5 bases). CDR3 region: CASSLREGTEAFF. DNA for the CDR3: TGCGCCAGCAGCCTGAGGGAGGGGACTGAAGCTTTCTTT.